Below are 27 T cell receptor beta chains sequenced from a single sample in a study of T cells in Graves' hyperthyroidism and ophthalmopathy. Amplified TCR beta CDR3 regions came from RNA transcripts. With the HTBI primer set, the TCR CDR3 went through a first round of RT-PCR. TCRdb passed the multiplex PCR reads through MiXCR, listing each CDR3 protein once. The data contain a few hundred thousand distinct CDR3 sequences, roughly 14% of them singletons. The specimen sequenced was blood. The receptors stem from a woman aged 30 to 39 with Graves' hyperthyroidism that later progressed to Graves' ophthalmopathy.

J is TRBJ2-1 and V is TRBV12-5; D is possibly TRBD2 (6 bases). Deletions cut 0 bases from V and 6 bases from J, with 15 bases between. This CDR3 region has 16 residues. CDR1 and CDR2 from the germline V gene are LGHNT and FRNRAP. The DNA for the CDR3 is TGTGCTAGTGGTTTGGTACTTAGCGGAGCGTGCAATGAGCAGTTCTTC. Translated: CASGLVLSGACNEQFF.

The table lists this clonotype with many counts. The genes are TRBV4-3 and TRBJ2-1; TRBD1 aligns across 10 bases. With V trimmed by 0 bases and J by 6 bases, 2 bases remained unmatched. The germline V gene has CDR1 LGHNA and CDR2 YSLEER. The CDR3 spans 15 residues. This CDR3 is CASSQERDRGNEQFF. CDR3 nucleotides: TGCGCCAGCAGCCAAGAGCGGGACAGGGGCAATGAGCAGTTCTTC.

This clonotype showed up many times. The chain uses TRBV20-1 and TRBJ1-1; maybe TRBD1 (5 bases). The CDR3 contains 14 residues. Germline assignment: CDR1 DFQATT and CDR2 SNEGSKA (reference sequence). Trimming removed 1 base from V and 6 bases from J, with 15 bases in between. The CDR3 bases are TGCAGTGCTAGAGGGGGCCGGAGGGTCGCTGAAGCTTTCTTT. Translation gives CSARGGRRVAEAFF.

With regard to this clonotype: One base away lies a much larger clone, so this may be a sequencing read error. The genes are TRBV18 and TRBJ1-2; no firm D call. This CDR3 has 14 amino acids. V was cut by 6 bases and J by 4 bases, with 15 bases left in between. The V gene's germline CDR1 is KGHSH and CDR2 LQKENI. This chain's CDR3 is CASSQDALSYGYTF. The CDR3 region has the DNA TGTGCCAGCTCCCAGGACGCACTAAGCTATGGCTACACCTTC.

There are a few counts of this clonotype. V is TRBV7-9 and J is TRBJ1-2, with D possibly TRBD1 on 5 matching bases. This CDR3 contains 15 residues. The ends were cut back, 4 bases at V and 3 bases at J, with 15 bases in the middle. CDR1 and CDR2 from the germline V gene are SEHNR and FQNEAQ (reference sequence). The DNA for the CDR3 is TGTGCCAGCAGCTCTCGGGCGGGGGAGGACTATGGCTACACCTTC. This codes for CASSSRAGEDYGYTF.

At least ten counts were recorded for this clonotype. This chain uses TRBV11-2 with TRBJ2-1; D ambiguous. The CDR3 consists of 14 residues. The V end was cut by 3 bases, the J end by 2 bases, with 8 bases between. Germline loops: CDR1 SGHAT, CDR2 FQNNGV. The CDR3 spells CASSLLTTYNEQFF. CDR3 bases: TGTGCCAGCAGCTTGCTCACAACCTACAATGAGCAGTTCTTC.

The chain carries TRBV6-2 or TRBV6-3 and TRBJ2-3; tentatively, D is TRBD1 (6 bases). Germline-derived CDR1 and CDR2 are MNHEY and SVGEGT. Trimming pared 7 bases from V and 5 bases from J, leaving 19 bases between. CDR3 length equals 15 residues. DNA for the CDR3: TGTGCCAGCAAGTTCACAGGGATAGGTAAAGATACGCAGTATTTT. Translation gives CASKFTGIGKDTQYF.

In its sample, this clonotype was seen many times. The rearrangement joins TRBV5-1 to TRBJ2-3; TRBD2 might be the D (5 bases). Germline V gives CDR1 SGHRS, CDR2 YFSETQ. The CDR3 has 16 amino acids. The germline V and J ends were trimmed by 0 bases and 0 bases, with 11 bases remaining between them. The CDR3: CASSLATRTSTDTQYF. As DNA, the CDR3 is TGCGCCAGCAGCTTGGCCACTAGAACTAGCACAGATACGCAGTATTTT.

This clonotype has ten or more counts. CDR3 amino acids: CASTLRGTGGDTQYF. CDR3 in DNA: TGTGCCAGCACCCTCAGGGGGACAGGAGGAGATACGCAGTATTTT. The V call is TRBV11-2, the J call TRBJ2-3, with TRBD1 identical over 8 bases. The CDR3 totals 15 residues. Germline lookup yields CDR1 SGHAT and CDR2 FQNNGV. V was pared by 7 bases and J by 5 bases, with 11 bases of the junction left unmatched.

The V gene is TRBV4-1, the J gene TRBJ2-5; the match to TRBD1 covers 8 bases. The V and J ends lost 8 bases and 5 bases, in that order; junction bases with no gene match: 10. CDR3 length: 14 amino acids. Germline V lookup: CDR1 MGHRA, CDR2 YSYEKL. CDR3 DNA sequence: TGCGCCAGCGGCTCTCCAGGGGGCTGGGAGACCCAGTACTTC. It encodes CASGSPGGWETQYF.

Only a few counts were recorded for this clonotype. This CDR3 is CSVGGEGLNTGELFF. The CDR3 coding sequence is TGCAGCGTTGGGGGCGAGGGGCTAAACACCGGGGAGCTGTTTTTT. The chain recombines TRBV29-1 with TRBJ2-2, with D perhaps given as TRBD1 or TRBD2 (5 bases each). This CDR3 contains 15 residues. Germline values: CDR1 SQVTM, CDR2 ANQGSEA. The germline V and J ends were trimmed by 4 bases and 2 bases, with 14 bases remaining between them.

Comments on this clonotype: At one end the junction does not follow the germline gene, possibly because of a read error. In DNA, the CDR3 is TGTGCCAGCAGTCTGGGACTGGGCTACAATGAGCAGATCTTC. It encodes CASSLGLGYNEQIF. The V and J genes are TRBV6-4 and TRBJ2-1; TRBD2 is a possible D gene (6 bases). The length of the CDR3 is 14 residues. Germline-derived CDR1 and CDR2 are MRHNA and SNTAGT.

This clonotype has a count of ten or more. The rearrangement links TRBV18 to TRBJ1-1; D is uncertain. Trimming pared 3 bases from V and 4 bases from J, leaving 6 bases between. The germline V gene encodes CDR1 KGHSH and CDR2 LQKENI. CDR3 length: 12 amino acids. The CDR3 is CASSPGATEAFF. CDR3 nucleotides: TGTGCCAGCTCACCCGGCGCCACTGAAGCTTTCTTT.

This clonotype was counted ten times or more. The chain is built from TRBV4-2 and TRBJ2-7; TRBD2 might be the D (5 bases). In germline, CDR1 is LGHNA, CDR2 YNFKEQ. The CDR3 covers 15 residues. V was pared by 0 bases and J by 2 bases, with 11 bases between. Here the CDR3 reads CASSQDTRVAYEQYF. The CDR3 nucleotides read TGTGCCAGCAGCCAAGATACGCGGGTGGCCTACGAGCAGTACTTC.

This clonotype was recorded many times. The chain combines TRBV3-1 with TRBJ1-1; no clear D. The germline V and J ends were trimmed by 1 base and 1 base, with 10 bases remaining between them. Germline V gives CDR1 LGHDT, CDR2 YNNKEL (reference sequence). CDR3 size: 15 residues. This CDR3 is CASSQGGPTNTEAFF. In DNA form, the CDR3 reads TGTGCCAGCAGCCAAGGTGGTCCGACGAACACTGAAGCTTTCTTT.

This clonotype was recorded many times. The chain joins TRBV20-1 to TRBJ2-3, with 8 bases lining up with TRBD2. With 2 bases clipped from V and 1 base from J, the junction kept 8 bases outside the gene matches. Germline V gene sequence: CDR1 DFQATT, CDR2 SNEGSKA (reference sequence). This CDR3 comprises 16 residues. This chain's CDR3 is CSARPRGGLRTDTQYF. The CDR3 nucleotides read TGCAGTGCTAGACCCCGGGGGGGACTCCGCACAGATACGCAGTATTTT.

The chain uses TRBV12-3 or TRBV12-4 and TRBJ2-5, with 11 bases matching TRBD1. The CDR3 covers 14 residues. With V trimmed by 6 bases and J by 2 bases, 2 bases remained unmatched. The CDR3, as DNA: TGTGCCAGCAGACGGGACAGGGGGCAAGAGACCCAGTACTTC. Its protein is CASRRDRGQETQYF.

This clonotype was counted only a few times. This chain uses TRBV6-2 or TRBV6-3 with TRBJ1-1; D not certain. The CDR3 consists of 11 residues. The germline gives CDR1 MNHEY, CDR2 SVGEGT. Trimming left V 6 bases short and J 7 bases short, with 9 bases between. CDR3 amino acids: CASRGSDEAFF. The DNA of the CDR3 is TGTGCCAGCAGGGGGTCAGATGAAGCTTTCTTT.

The V and J genes are TRBV25-1 and TRBJ2-2; 9 nucleotides line up with TRBD1. This CDR3 comprises 16 residues. The ends lost 4 bases at V and 3 bases at J; junction bases unmatched: 6. Germline V lookup: CDR1 MGHDK, CDR2 SYGVNS. The CDR3 loop is CASSAPGQGYTGELFF. The CDR3, as DNA: TGTGCCAGCAGTGCTCCGGGACAGGGATACACCGGGGAGCTGTTTTTT.

This clonotype was counted a few times. This chain links TRBV5-4 with TRBJ2-2; 10 positions match TRBD1. The CDR3 is 15 amino acids. V was clipped by 4 bases and J by 3 bases; unmatched bases: 3. CDR1 SGHNT and CDR2 YYREEE come from the germline V gene (reference sequence). The CDR3 reads CASSVGQGHTGELFF. The CDR3 DNA follows: TGTGCCAGCAGCGTGGGACAGGGGCACACCGGGGAGCTGTTTTTT.

The gene calls are TRBV19 and TRBJ2-5, with D perhaps assigned TRBD1 or TRBD2 (6 bases each). With 9 bases removed from V and 2 bases from J, the gap between germline ends came to 16 bases. Germline V gene lookup returns CDR1 LNHDA and CDR2 SQIVND (reference sequence). CDR3 length equals 14 residues. Written as DNA, the CDR3 is TGTGCCAGCCGTAAGGGGGGCAGTCAAGAGACCCAGTACTTC. Translated, it gives CASRKGGSQETQYF. The whole variable domain, remainder taken from reference TRBV19 and TRBJ2-5, is DGGITQSPKYLFRKEGQNVTLSCEQNLNHDAMYWYRQDPGQGLRLIYYSQIVNDFQKGDIAEGYSVSREKKESFPLTVTSAQKNPTAFYLCASRKGGSQETQYFGPGTRLLVL.

The rearrangement uses TRBV4-3 and TRBJ2-1; D not certain. V was pared by 0 bases and J by 2 bases, with 11 bases between. This CDR3 comprises 16 residues. Germline loops: CDR1 LGHNA, CDR2 YSLEER. The CDR3 reads CASSQDLPSAYNEQFF. The CDR3 nucleotides read TGCGCCAGCAGCCAAGATTTACCGAGCGCCTACAATGAGCAGTTCTTC.

The rearrangement uses TRBV19 and TRBJ1-1, with 7 positions matching TRBD1. With V trimmed by 3 bases and J by 5 bases, 6 bases remained unmatched. This CDR3 is 14 amino acids long. Germline CDR1 and CDR2: LNHDA and SQIVND (reference sequence). The CDR3 DNA sequence: TGTGCCAGTAGTATGTTAGGGGGCAGAACTGAAGCTTTCTTT. It encodes CASSMLGGRTEAFF.

This clonotype occurred many times. The chain recombines TRBV11-3 with TRBJ2-1; unclear D gene. The CDR3 totals 16 residues. Germline CDR1 is SGHNT and CDR2 is YENEEA. The V end was cut by 1 base, the J end by 6 bases, with 16 bases between. The CDR3 spells CASSLVGGPSPNEQFF. The CDR3 coding sequence is TGTGCCAGCAGCTTAGTGGGCGGACCAAGCCCCAATGAGCAGTTCTTC.

This clonotype was counted a single time. A junction boundary mismatches the germline segment, possibly from a read error. This sequence joins TRBV11-2 and TRBJ2-1, with a possible D match to TRBD1 (5 bases). Germline V gene sequence: CDR1 SGHAT, CDR2 FQNNGV. This CDR3 is 13 amino acids long. Written as DNA, the CDR3 is TGTGCCGGCAGCCGACAGTCCTACAACGAGCAGTTCTTC. Its translation is CAGSRQSYNEQFF.

This clonotype was observed at least ten times. V gene TRBV7-2 combines with J gene TRBJ2-6; 7 positions match TRBD1. CDR1 and CDR2 (germline): SGHTA, FQGNSA. The junction had 11 bases not matched to a gene; V was cut back by 5 bases and J by 1 base. The CDR3 covers 18 residues. Written as DNA, the CDR3 is TGTGCCAGCAGCATGGGACAGTTTGTGGCATCTGGGGCCAACGTCCTGACTTTC. It encodes CASSMGQFVASGANVLTF.

This clonotype has a count of ten or more. The chain is built from TRBV10-3 and TRBJ2-5; 8 bases are shared with TRBD1. Germline loops: CDR1 ENHRY, CDR2 SYGVKD. Trimming at V came to 6 bases and at J to 5 bases, leaving 8 bases not matched to a gene. The CDR3 has 14 amino acids. In nucleotides, the CDR3 is TGTGCCATCAGGACGGAGACAGGGGTCGAGACCCAGTACTTC. Translated: CAIRTETGVETQYF.